This TCR beta chain stems from a study of T cell responses to AZD1222 COVID-19 vaccine. Whole-study findings and limits: Donors were mostly white British, more females; clonal diversity possibly underestimated. Researchers took repertoire samples only after the peak T cell response had come.

Germline V lookup: CDR1 SGHNT, CDR2 YENEEA. The length of the CDR3 is 14 residues. Trimming left V 5 bases short and J 10 bases short, with 19 bases between. Turning to this clone: Its antigen is still unknown.

Produced via immunoSEQ multiplex PCR; TCRdb's table is partial and in-frame only. The data contain over 130,000 clones, roughly 92% of them singletons. The rearrangement uses TRBV11-3 and TRBJ2-3, with a weak D call TRBD1 (6 bases). This receptor was taken from an adult who received the AZD1222 COVID-19 vaccine. Material: peripheral blood, obtained 28 days after the second AZD1222 dose. The CDR3 coding sequence is TGTGCCAGCAGCGGTAGGGATGGGCAGGGGTCGCAGTATTTT. It encodes CASSGRDGQGSQYF.